The 2 T cell receptor beta chains below were found in one sample sequenced in a study of early T cells in non-severe SARS-CoV-2 infection. From the 5' RACE reads, TCRdb called clonotypes with MiXCR, one entry per CDR3 protein. This table holds about 67,000 distinct CDR3 sequences, under 14% found once. What was sequenced was whole blood. These receptors were collected from an adult who was a healthcare worker with PCR-confirmed SARS-CoV-2 infection or an uninfected control (not recorded which).

The rearrangement joins TRBV12-3 or TRBV12-4 to TRBJ1-1; a weak D match, TRBD1 (6 bases). The V end lost 3 bases, the J end lost 8 bases, and 13 bases lay between the germline ends. The CDR3 has 13 amino acids. This chain's CDR3 is CASSFSARGEAFF. In DNA, the CDR3 is TGTGCCAGCAGTTTTTCGGCCAGGGGCGAAGCTTTCTTT.

The sample holds many counts of this clonotype. The gene calls are TRBV11-3 and TRBJ2-1; 7 bases agree with TRBD2. CDR1 and CDR2 (germline): SGHNT, YENEEA. The CDR3 length is 15 residues. After removal of 3 bases from V and 5 bases from J, the junction contained 7 bases not matched to a gene. CDR3 sequence: CASSFQAGRNNEQFF. In DNA form, the CDR3 reads TGTGCCAGCAGCTTCCAAGCGGGACGTAACAATGAGCAGTTCTTC. Full variable domain (missing parts from reference TRBV11-3 and TRBJ2-1): EAGVVQSPRYKIIEKKQPVAFWCNPISGHNTLYWYLQNLGQGPELLIRYENEEAVDDSQLPKDRFSAERLKGVDSTLKIQPAELGDSAVYLCASSFQAGRNNEQFFGPGTRLTVL.